This T cell receptor (beta chain) was found in a study of shared clonotypes between healthy human individuals. This CDR3 comprises 16 residues. Across several immunoSEQ plates, the genomic DNA of each subset was split evenly. Only in-frame clones appear in the TCRdb table, and some are missing; sequencing was by immunoSEQ multiplex PCR. The table records approximately 1,500,000 clones, 95% to 99% of them present only once. It was into CD45RA+ naive and CD45RA-negative memory subsets that the CD4+ cells were split. Material for sequencing was naive CD4+ T cells sorted from blood. Documented subset: CD45RA+ positively selected. The V gene is TRBV1, the J gene TRBJ2-3; the table gives TRBD2 as D, unverified against the DNA. TRBV1 is noted as a pseudogene. This clonotype was sampled from a man aged 25-40 years in good health. Here the CDR3 reads CTSSQGLAGDTDTQYF. The DNA of the CDR3 is TGCACCAGCAGCCAAGGGCTAGCGGGGGACACAGATACGCAGTATTTT.